This record covers a single T cell receptor (beta chain). Its antigen is undetermined. This specimen belongs to a study of radiotherapy plus CTLA-4 blockade in lung cancer. Study context: Of all patients, approximately 18% responded objectively and 25% to 35% showed disease control. Study-level points and caveats: Early clone dynamics of blood T cells, plus interferon-beta, reportedly predicted response best. Tumor-origin TCR clones grew in blood after radiotherapy plus ipilimumab.

Ipilimumab-mediated CTLA-4 blockade plus focal radiation was given to patients having chemo-refractory metastatic non-small-cell lung cancer. TCRdb's copy holds only in-frame clones and misses some; the assay was immunoSEQ multiplex PCR. Among fewer than 95,000 clones listed, 80% to 90% were seen once. CDR3 length: 13 amino acids. Germline V gives CDR1 SGHRS, CDR2 YFSETQ. V lost 0 bases to trimming and J lost 11 bases, with 15 bases between them. J is TRBJ2-7 and V is TRBV5-1; tentatively, D is TRBD2 (5 bases). This TCR derives from a human donor with non-small cell lung cancer who had stable disease on radiotherapy plus ipilimumab. This specimen was peripheral blood, taken from a patient treated with radiotherapy plus ipilimumab. CDR3 in amino acids: CASSLDSPGRKYF. The DNA for the CDR3 is TGCGCCAGCAGCTTGGACTCCCCGGGAAGGAAGTACTTC.